These 9 T cell receptor beta chains share one sample of origin, sequenced in a study of T cells in Graves' hyperthyroidism and ophthalmopathy. Using RNA transcripts as the source, TCR beta CDR3 regions were amplified. The TCR CDR3 was amplified in a first-round RT-PCR using the HTBI primer set. TCRdb fed the multiplex PCR reads into MiXCR, producing one record per CDR3 protein. The top ten hold about 33% of the sample, which has hundreds of thousands of distinct CDR3 sequences, about 15% seen once. The sample was blood. These receptors came from a young woman with Graves' hyperthyroidism.

This clonotype came up many times. This sequence joins TRBV5-1 and TRBJ2-5; the match to TRBD2 covers 8 bases. V was clipped by 4 bases and J by 4 bases; unmatched bases: 9. CDR3 length equals 15 residues. Germline lookup yields CDR1 SGHRS and CDR2 YFSETQ. The DNA of the CDR3 is TGCGCCAGCAGCCCCCTCGGGAGGGCCGGAGAGACCCAGTACTTC. Protein: CASSPLGRAGETQYF.

With regard to this clonotype: This may arise from a read error, as a much more abundant clone is one base away. This CDR3 is CASSGSLPGEQLF. CDR3 nucleotide sequence: TGTGCCAGCAGCGGGAGTCTTCCGGGTGAGCAGCTCTTC. The rearrangement joins TRBV11-3 to TRBJ2-1, with a weak D call TRBD2 (5 bases). Germline CDR1 is SGHNT and CDR2 is YENEEA. The CDR3 consists of 13 residues.

This chain uses TRBV19 with TRBJ2-5; D could derive from TRBD1 or TRBD2 (5 bases each). This CDR3 is built from 14 residues. The germline CDR1 and CDR2 sequences are LNHDA and SQIVND (reference sequence). Trimming cost V 1 base and J 1 base, with 7 bases left between them. CDR3 nucleotide sequence: TGTGCCAGTAGTATAGGGGGGACCCAAGAGACCCAGTACTTC. It specifies CASSIGGTQETQYF.

This clonotype was seen a handful of times. CDR3 in amino acids: CASSIKGDTGELFF. DNA for the CDR3: TGTGCCAGTAGTATTAAGGGCGACACCGGGGAGCTGTTTTTT. The rearrangement uses TRBV19 and TRBJ2-2; D uncertain. Trimming cost V 3 bases and J 3 bases, with 8 bases left between them. The germline gives CDR1 LNHDA, CDR2 SQIVND (reference sequence). CDR3 length equals 14 residues.

This clonotype has more than one count but fewer than ten. This sequence joins TRBV3-1 and TRBJ2-1; TRBD2 aligns across 8 bases. The CDR3 runs to 13 residues. The junction had 7 bases not matched to a gene; V was cut back by 1 base and J by 14 bases. Germline lookup yields CDR1 LGHDT and CDR2 YNNKEL (reference sequence). CDR3 amino acids: CASSQGVSGSEFF. The CDR3 coding sequence is TGTGCCAGCAGCCAAGGGGTGAGCGGGAGTGAGTTCTTC.

This clonotype was detected a few times. V is TRBV3-1 and J is TRBJ2-7; 15 bases match TRBD2. Germline lookup yields CDR1 LGHDT and CDR2 YNNKEL (reference sequence). The J segment lost 1 base and the V segment lost 4 bases, leaving 8 bases of the junction unmatched. The CDR3 extends over 18 amino acids. CDR3 residues: CASSPTGLAGGKSYEQYF. The CDR3 DNA sequence: TGTGCCAGCAGCCCGACGGGACTAGCGGGAGGAAAATCCTACGAGCAGTACTTC.

The chain recombines TRBV6-1 with TRBJ1-5; D gene unclear. With 6 bases removed from V and 2 bases from J, the gap between germline ends came to 14 bases. The CDR3 runs 15 residues. CDR1 MNHNS and CDR2 SASEGT come from the germline V gene. This chain's CDR3 is CASREEVGRNQPQHF. As DNA, the CDR3 is TGTGCCAGCAGAGAGGAGGTGGGTCGCAATCAGCCCCAGCATTTT.

This clonotype appeared a few times. The chain employs TRBV3-1 and TRBJ2-5, with TRBD2 identical over 8 bases. Germline assignment: CDR1 LGHDT and CDR2 YNNKEL (reference sequence). CDR3 length: 15 amino acids. V lost 4 bases and J lost 5; bases outside the gene matches: 9. This CDR3 reads CASSRGAGGGETQYF. The CDR3 nucleotides read TGTGCCAGCAGCCGAGGGGCGGGAGGCGGGGAGACCCAGTACTTC.

In this sample, this clonotype turned up many times. This chain uses TRBV5-1 with TRBJ2-7; no clear D. The V gene's germline CDR1 is SGHRS and CDR2 YFSETQ. The CDR3 runs 14 residues. The V end was cut by 0 bases, the J end by 6 bases, with 13 bases between. The CDR3 coding sequence is TGCGCCAGCAGCTTGGACAATCTGAAGGGCGAGCAGTACTTC. It is translated as CASSLDNLKGEQYF.